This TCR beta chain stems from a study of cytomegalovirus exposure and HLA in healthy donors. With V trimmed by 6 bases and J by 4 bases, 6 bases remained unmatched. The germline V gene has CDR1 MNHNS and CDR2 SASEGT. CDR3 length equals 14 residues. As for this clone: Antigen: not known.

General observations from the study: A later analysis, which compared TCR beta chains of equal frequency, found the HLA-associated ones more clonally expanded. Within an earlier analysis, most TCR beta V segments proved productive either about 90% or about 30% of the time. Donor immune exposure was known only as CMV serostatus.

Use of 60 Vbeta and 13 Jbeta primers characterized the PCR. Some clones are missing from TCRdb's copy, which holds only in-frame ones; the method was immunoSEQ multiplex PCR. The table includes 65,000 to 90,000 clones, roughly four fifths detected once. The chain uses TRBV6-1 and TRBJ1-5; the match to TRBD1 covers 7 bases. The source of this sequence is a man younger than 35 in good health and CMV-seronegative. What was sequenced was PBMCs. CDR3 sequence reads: CASSADRVNQPQHF. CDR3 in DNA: TGTGCCAGCAGCGCCGACAGGGTTAATCAGCCCCAGCATTTT.